The 32 T cell receptor beta chains in this list originate from one sample, sequenced in a study of cytomegalovirus exposure and HLA in healthy donors. Produced via immunoSEQ multiplex PCR; TCRdb's table is partial and in-frame only. The sample has some 320,000 clones, roughly 87% seen once. Sequenced: PBMCs. Every receptor here comes from a woman in her thirties in good health and CMV-seropositive.

The gene calls are TRBV14 and TRBJ2-7; a weak D match, TRBD1 (5 bases). The CDR3 is 14 residues long. Germline V gives CDR1 SGHDN, CDR2 FVKESK. The ends were cut back, 4 bases at V and 3 bases at J, with 13 bases in the middle. The DNA for the CDR3 is TGTGCCAGCAGCCGGGGCAGTACATTCTACGAGCAGTACTTC. It is translated as CASSRGSTFYEQYF.

The count of this clone is one. The gene calls are TRBV5-1 and TRBJ2-5; D gene ambiguous. CDR1 is SGHRS, CDR2 YFSETQ, per germline. This CDR3 has 16 amino acids. The V gene lost 0 bases and the J gene lost 4 bases, with 16 bases spanning the gap. CDR3 amino acids: CASSLGYGPAGETQYF. The DNA for the CDR3 is TGCGCCAGCAGCTTGGGTTACGGGCCAGCCGGAGAGACCCAGTACTTC.

Only a few counts were recorded for this clone. The rearrangement uses TRBV7-8 and TRBJ2-2, with a possible D match to TRBD2 (5 bases). The CDR3 has 15 amino acids. The germline V and J ends were trimmed by 3 bases and 4 bases, with 12 bases remaining between them. Germline V gene lookup returns CDR1 SGHVS and CDR2 FQNEAQ. In nucleotides, the CDR3 is TGTGCCAGCAGCTTGTGGGAGAGGAGCACCGGGGAGCTGTTTTTT. This translates into CASSLWERSTGELFF.

The chain links TRBV6-1 to TRBJ1-1, with a tentative D call TRBD1 (6 bases). Looked up from germline, CDR1 is MNHNS and CDR2 is SASEGT. The CDR3 totals 12 residues. V was shortened by 10 bases and J by 6 bases, with 15 bases between the two germline ends. The CDR3 sequence: CAIGQSKAEAFF. The CDR3, as DNA: TGTGCCATTGGACAGTCTAAGGCTGAAGCTTTCTTT.

This rearrangement joins TRBV4-3 to TRBJ1-2; 7 nucleotides match TRBD1. In germline, CDR1 is LGHNA, CDR2 YSLEER. CDR3 length: 15 residues. V lost 0 bases to trimming and J lost 5 bases; unmatched junction nucleotides: 6. The chain's CDR3 is CASSQDRDRVYGYTF. The CDR3 DNA sequence: TGCGCCAGCAGCCAAGATAGAGACAGGGTGTATGGCTACACCTTC.

The rearrangement uses TRBV29-1 and TRBJ2-7; TRBD1 matches 7 bases. Germline lookup yields CDR1 SQVTM and CDR2 ANQGSEA. V lost 3 bases and J lost 0; bases outside the gene matches: 11. CDR3 length: 16 residues. The CDR3 DNA is TGCAGCGTTGATGCCCGTGGACAGGATAGCTCCTACGAGCAGTACTTC. Translated: CSVDARGQDSSYEQYF.

V gene TRBV27 combines with J gene TRBJ1-5; D is unclear. CDR3 length equals 14 residues. V lost 3 bases and J lost 2, with 8 bases in between. The germline V gene encodes CDR1 MNHEY and CDR2 SMNVEV (reference sequence). DNA of the CDR3: TGTGCCAGCAGTTTTTCCTGGGGCAATCAGCCCCAGCATTTT. Translating gives CASSFSWGNQPQHF.

The chain employs TRBV29-1 and TRBJ2-2; D is undetermined. V was pared by 5 bases and J by 4 bases, with 8 bases between. Germline V gene lookup returns CDR1 SQVTM and CDR2 ANQGSEA. The CDR3 extends over 12 amino acids. In nucleotides, the CDR3 is TGCAGCGTTATTAAGGTCACCGGGGAGCTGTTTTTT. It yields the protein CSVIKVTGELFF.

This chain joins TRBV6-1 and TRBJ2-7; D is possibly TRBD2 (5 bases). Germline V gene data show CDR1 as MNHNS and CDR2 as SASEGT. This CDR3 has 14 residues. V shed 8 bases and J shed 2 bases, with 16 bases lying between them. The CDR3 bases are TGTGCCAGCTGTAAACTAGACTCAGCCTACGAGCAGTACTTC. Amino acids: CASCKLDSAYEQYF.

CDR3 DNA sequence: TGTGCCAGCAGCTTAGGTAGCGGAGGGAGGAGTTACGAGCAGTACTTC. Its translation: CASSLGSGGRSYEQYF. V is TRBV7-2 and J is TRBJ2-7, with D maybe TRBD2 (6 bases). The CDR3 runs to 16 residues. V gave up 1 base and J gave up 4 bases, with 17 bases separating them. Per germline, CDR1 SGHTA and CDR2 FQGNSA.

The rearrangement links TRBV5-1 to TRBJ1-3, with D maybe TRBD1 (5 bases). V gave up 5 bases and J gave up 0 bases, with 21 bases separating them. Germline lookup yields CDR1 SGHRS and CDR2 YFSETQ. The CDR3 is 18 residues long. CDR3 DNA sequence: TGCGCCAGCAGTTTCTCCCCGACACAGGTCTTCTCTGGAAACACCATATATTTT. Residues: CASSFSPTQVFSGNTIYF.

V usage is TRBV28 and J usage is TRBJ2-1; D might be TRBD2 (5 bases). V was pared by 4 bases and J by 12 bases, with 19 bases between. The germline gives CDR1 MDHEN, CDR2 SYDVKM. CDR3 length equals 14 residues. The CDR3 is CASSSAGQAWGQFF. DNA of the CDR3: TGTGCCAGCAGTTCCGCGGGCCAAGCCTGGGGGCAGTTCTTC.

The chain has TRBV13 and TRBJ1-1; 11 bases line up with TRBD1. J was trimmed by 3 bases and V by 0 bases; bases with no gene match: 9. Germline CDR1 is PRHDT and CDR2 is FYEKMQ (reference sequence). CDR3 length equals 18 residues. CDR3 protein: CASSLGDWTGGRYTEAFF. As DNA, the CDR3 is TGTGCCAGCAGCTTAGGGGACTGGACAGGGGGCAGGTACACTGAAGCTTTCTTT.

This clone was counted between two and nine times. The chain uses TRBV19 and TRBJ1-6; a possible D gene is TRBD1 (5 bases). Deletions cut 3 bases from V and 9 bases from J, with 6 bases between. This CDR3 region has 12 residues. Germline CDR1 is LNHDA and CDR2 is SQIVND (reference sequence). The CDR3 DNA is TGTGCCAGTAGTATTGGGACTTCACCCCTCCACTTT. It translates to CASSIGTSPLHF. Complete variable domain (other parts from reference TRBV19 and TRBJ1-6): DGGITQSPKYLFRKEGQNVTLSCEQNLNHDAMYWYRQDPGQGLRLIYYSQIVNDFQKGDIAEGYSVSREKKESFPLTVTSAQKNPTAFYLCASSIGTSPLHFGNGTRLTVT.

The rearrangement joins TRBV5-1 to TRBJ1-2; D not certain. CDR1 and CDR2 (germline): SGHRS, YFSETQ. The ends were cut back, 5 bases at V and 6 bases at J, with 11 bases in the middle. The CDR3 contains 12 residues. CDR3 nucleotide sequence: TGCGCCAGCAGTCTGATGTTGGATGGCTACACCTTC. Protein sequence: CASSLMLDGYTF.

This chain links TRBV5-4 with TRBJ1-1; D may be TRBD1 (6 bases). The V end was cut by 0 bases, the J end by 9 bases, with 12 bases between. This CDR3 has 13 amino acids. Germline CDR1 is SGHNT and CDR2 is YYREEE (reference sequence). The CDR3 DNA reads TGTGCCAGCAGCTTGGGACCGACAGGCCAAGCTTTCTTT. Amino acids: CASSLGPTGQAFF.

The chain carries TRBV6-1 and TRBJ2-5; D gene ambiguous. Trimming shortened V by 3 bases and J by 5 bases, and 13 bases separated the two germline ends. The CDR3 sequence is 14 residues long. Germline-derived CDR1 and CDR2 are MNHNS and SASEGT. The CDR3: CASSDKGYGETQYF. The CDR3 nucleotides are TGTGCCAGCAGTGACAAAGGCTATGGGGAGACCCAGTACTTC.

V gene TRBV28 combines with J gene TRBJ1-2; D is uncertain. Germline CDR1 is MDHEN and CDR2 is SYDVKM. The CDR3 is 15 residues long. Trimming pared 8 bases from V and 0 bases from J, leaving 16 bases between. CDR3 nucleotides: TGTGCCAGCCGAATGTTCAGTCAAGCTAACTATGGCTACACCTTC. Amino acids: CASRMFSQANYGYTF.

This clone was detected once. The J gene is TRBJ2-7, the V gene TRBV10-1; TRBD1 agrees at 10 bases. The CDR3 runs to 14 residues. V trimming: 5 bases; J trimming: 1 base; junction bases outside the gene matches: 2. CDR1 is WNHNN and CDR2 is SYGVQD in the germline V gene (reference sequence). The CDR3 spells CASSRGQGSYEQYF. CDR3 bases: TGCGCCAGCAGTAGGGGACAGGGGTCCTACGAGCAGTACTTC.

This chain links TRBV18 with TRBJ1-1; D is undetermined. V was pared by 4 bases and J by 1 base, with 7 bases between. This CDR3 spans 13 amino acids. The V gene's germline CDR1 is KGHSH and CDR2 LQKENI. CDR3: CASSLQENTEAFF. CDR3 nucleotide sequence: TGTGCCAGCTCACTGCAGGAGAACACTGAAGCTTTCTTT.

The chain couples TRBV6-5 to TRBJ2-7, with 7 bases fitting TRBD1. Germline CDR1 and CDR2: MNHEY and SVGAGI. The CDR3 spans 14 residues. The V gene end was trimmed by 5 bases and the J gene end by 0 bases; junction bases not matched to a gene: 4. The CDR3 loop reads CASSRPGGSYEQYF. The CDR3 DNA reads as TGTGCCAGCAGTAGGCCAGGGGGCTCCTACGAGCAGTACTTC.

The J gene is TRBJ1-2, the V gene TRBV11-2, with D unclear. Trimming took 0 bases from V and 8 from J, leaving 13 bases between them. Germline V gene sequence: CDR1 SGHAT, CDR2 FQNNGV. This CDR3 has 14 amino acids. This CDR3 is CASSLDHGKRGYTF. CDR3 coding DNA: TGTGCCAGCAGCTTAGATCATGGAAAAAGGGGCTACACCTTC.

This clone was detected once. The chain carries TRBV20-1 and TRBJ1-1; D remains ambiguous. The CDR3 has 10 amino acids. Per the germline V gene, CDR1 is DFQATT and CDR2 is SNEGSKA (reference sequence). V lost 6 bases to trimming and J lost 1 base, with 3 bases between them. The CDR3 DNA reads TGCAGTGCAGCGAACACTGAAGCTTTCTTT. Amino acids: CSAANTEAFF.

This rearrangement joins TRBV13 to TRBJ2-1, with D possibly TRBD1 on 7 matching bases. The V end was cut by 5 bases, the J end by 0 bases, with 23 bases between. CDR3 length: 19 residues. Per the germline V gene, CDR1 is PRHDT and CDR2 is FYEKMQ (reference sequence). CDR3 coding DNA: TGTGCCAGCAGCACCGAGATAGCCCACCAGGGGGGCTCCTACAATGAGCAGTTCTTC. Translation: CASSTEIAHQGGSYNEQFF.

This chain uses TRBV7-3 with TRBJ2-3, with D possibly being TRBD2 (6 bases). The CDR3 consists of 12 residues. V lost 6 bases to trimming and J lost 8 bases, with 12 bases between them. Germline assignment: CDR1 SGHTA and CDR2 FQGTGA. The CDR3 DNA is TGTGCCAGCAGTGAGGGCGGGGCTACGCAGTATTTT. Translating gives CASSEGGATQYF.

The chain uses TRBV28 and TRBJ2-7; 8 bases match TRBD1. Germline V CDR1 and CDR2: MDHEN, SYDVKM. This CDR3 comprises 14 residues. V gave up 7 bases and J gave up 1 base; unmatched junction bases: 6. CDR3 protein: CASTSRDRSYEQYF. CDR3 nucleotides: TGTGCCAGCACCTCCCGGGACAGGTCCTACGAGCAGTACTTC. Variable domain in full (rest from reference TRBV28 and TRBJ2-7): DVKVTQSSRYLVKRTGEKVFLECVQDMDHENMFWYRQDPGLGLRLIYFSYDVKMKEKGDIPEGYSVSREKKERFSLILESASTNQTSMYLCASTSRDRSYEQYFGPGTRLTVT.

V and J are TRBV6-5 and TRBJ2-3; D is unresolved. CDR1 is MNHEY and CDR2 is SVGAGI in the germline V gene. Trimming cost V 0 bases and J 2 bases, with 9 bases left between them. The CDR3 consists of 15 residues. The chain's CDR3 is CASSYSGSNTDTQYF. The CDR3 coding sequence is TGTGCCAGCAGTTACTCAGGCAGCAACACAGATACGCAGTATTTT.

This chain joins TRBV28 and TRBJ1-5, with D perhaps matching TRBD1 (5 bases). Trimming shortened V by 5 bases and J by 7 bases, and 12 bases separated the two germline ends. The CDR3 spans 13 residues. Germline-derived CDR1 and CDR2 are MDHEN and SYDVKM. CDR3 residues: CASSPPGEQPQHF. CDR3 nucleotide sequence: TGTGCCAGCAGTCCCCCGGGGGAGCAGCCCCAGCATTTT.

The chain recombines TRBV27 with TRBJ1-5; D remains unclear. The length of the CDR3 is 16 residues. CDR1 is MNHEY, CDR2 SMNVEV, per germline (reference sequence). Deletions cut 0 bases from V and 4 bases from J, with 13 bases between. The CDR3 loop is CASSLSRSGKNQPQHF. The CDR3 DNA reads TGTGCCAGCAGTTTATCTCGATCGGGGAAGAATCAGCCCCAGCATTTT.

The rearrangement joins TRBV27 to TRBJ2-3; tentatively, D is TRBD2 (7 bases). The CDR3 contains 17 residues. V was cut by 5 bases and J by 4 bases, with 22 bases left in between. CDR1 is MNHEY, CDR2 SMNVEV, per germline (reference sequence). The CDR3, as DNA: TGTGCCAGCAGTCCGGGGGGCGGCAGAACTAGCTCAGATACGCAGTATTTT. Translating it yields CASSPGGGRTSSDTQYF.

The chain has TRBV5-8 and TRBJ1-4; no clear D. Trimming pared 0 bases from V and 5 bases from J, leaving 8 bases between. The CDR3 consists of 14 residues. In germline, CDR1 is SGHTS, CDR2 YDEGEE. As DNA, the CDR3 is TGTGCCAGCAGCTTGGGACAACAAAATGAAAAACTGTTTTTT. Protein sequence: CASSLGQQNEKLFF.

The sample holds one count of this clone. The V gene is TRBV27, the J gene TRBJ2-5; D is undetermined. V lost 2 bases and J 4 bases, leaving 8 bases between the germline ends. Germline V gene data show CDR1 as MNHEY and CDR2 as SMNVEV (reference sequence). This CDR3 comprises 13 residues. The CDR3 bases are TGTGCCAGCAGTTTAGGGTTAAGAGAGACCCAGTACTTC. Translated: CASSLGLRETQYF.